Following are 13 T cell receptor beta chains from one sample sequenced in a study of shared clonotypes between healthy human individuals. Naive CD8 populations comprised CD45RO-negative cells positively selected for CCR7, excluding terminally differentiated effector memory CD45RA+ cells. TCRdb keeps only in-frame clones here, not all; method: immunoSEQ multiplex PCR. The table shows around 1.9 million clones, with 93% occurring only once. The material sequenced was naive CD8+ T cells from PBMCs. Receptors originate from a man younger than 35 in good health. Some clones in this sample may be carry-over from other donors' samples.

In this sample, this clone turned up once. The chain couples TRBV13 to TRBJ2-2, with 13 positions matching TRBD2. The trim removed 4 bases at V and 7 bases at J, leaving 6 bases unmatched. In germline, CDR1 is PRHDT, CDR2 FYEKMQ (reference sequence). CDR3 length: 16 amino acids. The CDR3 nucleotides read TGTGCCAGCAGCTACGGACTAGCGGGAGCAGTCGGGGAGCTGTTTTTT. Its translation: CASSYGLAGAVGELFF.

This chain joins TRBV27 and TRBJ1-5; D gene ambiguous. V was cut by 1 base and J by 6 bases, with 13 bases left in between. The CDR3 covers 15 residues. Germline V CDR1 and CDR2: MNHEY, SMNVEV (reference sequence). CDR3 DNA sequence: TGTGCCAGCAGTTTATTGGGGATGGAGGGTCAGCCCCAGCATTTT. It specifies CASSLLGMEGQPQHF.

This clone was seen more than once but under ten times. In DNA, the CDR3 is TGTGCCAGCAGCCAGACCCTTCATCGCACCGGGGAGCTGTTTTTT. The encoded protein is CASSQTLHRTGELFF. The gene calls are TRBV27 and TRBJ2-2, with D unresolved. Germline values: CDR1 MNHEY, CDR2 SMNVEV (reference sequence). CDR3 length: 15 amino acids. Trimming took 6 bases from V and 4 from J, leaving 15 bases between them.

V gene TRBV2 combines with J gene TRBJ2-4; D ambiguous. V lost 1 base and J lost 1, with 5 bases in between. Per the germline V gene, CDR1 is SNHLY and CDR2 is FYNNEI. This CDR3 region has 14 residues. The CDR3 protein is CASSEVGAKNIQYF. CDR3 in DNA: TGTGCCAGCAGTGAAGTGGGGGCCAAAAACATTCAGTACTTC.

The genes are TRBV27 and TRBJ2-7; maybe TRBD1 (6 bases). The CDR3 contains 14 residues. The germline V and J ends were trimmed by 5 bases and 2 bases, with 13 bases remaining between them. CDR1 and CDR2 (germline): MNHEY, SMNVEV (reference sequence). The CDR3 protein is CASSPRDNPYEQYF. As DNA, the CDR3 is TGTGCCAGCAGTCCCCGGGACAATCCCTACGAGCAGTACTTC.

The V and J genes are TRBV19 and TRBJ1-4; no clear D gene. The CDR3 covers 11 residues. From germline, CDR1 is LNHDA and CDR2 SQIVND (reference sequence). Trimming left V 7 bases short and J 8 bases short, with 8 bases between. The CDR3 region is CASTPGEKLFF. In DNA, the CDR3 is TGTGCCAGTACTCCGGGGGAAAAACTGTTTTTT.

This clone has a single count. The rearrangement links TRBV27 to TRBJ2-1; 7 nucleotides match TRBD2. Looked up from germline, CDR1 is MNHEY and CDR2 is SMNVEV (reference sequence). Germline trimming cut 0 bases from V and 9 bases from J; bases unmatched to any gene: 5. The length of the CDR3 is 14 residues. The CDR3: CASSLSAGAPEQFF. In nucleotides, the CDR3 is TGTGCCAGCAGTTTATCGGCGGGAGCCCCTGAGCAGTTCTTC.

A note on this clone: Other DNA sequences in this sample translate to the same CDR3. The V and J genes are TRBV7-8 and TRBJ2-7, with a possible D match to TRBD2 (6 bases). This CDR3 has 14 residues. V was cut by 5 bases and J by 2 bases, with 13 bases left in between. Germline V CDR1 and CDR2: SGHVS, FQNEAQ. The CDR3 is CASSLGGTTYEQYF. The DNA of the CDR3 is TGTGCCAGCAGCCTCGGGGGAACAACCTACGAGCAGTACTTC.

CDR3 sequence: CASSPLGQGVYEQYF. As DNA, the CDR3 is TGTGCCAGCAGCCCCCTGGGACAGGGGGTCTACGAGCAGTACTTC. This chain uses TRBV5-6 with TRBJ2-7; 11 nucleotides match TRBD1. This CDR3 comprises 15 residues. Germline loops: CDR1 SGHDT, CDR2 YYEEEE. V gave up 4 bases and J gave up 3 bases; unmatched junction bases: 6.

CDR3 protein: CASSLTGQGLIGYTF. As DNA, the CDR3 is TGTGCCAGCAGTCTCACGGGACAGGGGTTAATTGGCTACACCTTC. The V and J genes are TRBV28 and TRBJ1-2; TRBD1 agrees at 10 bases. The CDR3 is 15 residues long. With 5 bases clipped from V and 7 bases from J, the junction kept 10 bases outside the gene matches. The V gene's germline CDR1 is MDHEN and CDR2 SYDVKM.

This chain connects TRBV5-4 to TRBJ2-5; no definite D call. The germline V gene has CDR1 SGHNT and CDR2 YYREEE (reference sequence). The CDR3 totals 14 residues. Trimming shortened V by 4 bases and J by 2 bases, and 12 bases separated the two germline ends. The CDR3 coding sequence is TGTGCCAGCAGCCCCCCGACACAACAAGAGACCCAGTACTTC. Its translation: CASSPPTQQETQYF.

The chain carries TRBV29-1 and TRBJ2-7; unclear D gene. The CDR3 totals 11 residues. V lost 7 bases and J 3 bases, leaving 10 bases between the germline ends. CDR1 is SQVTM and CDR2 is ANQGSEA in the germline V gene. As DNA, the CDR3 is TGCAGCGCCCTCGTTATCTACGAGCAGTACTTC. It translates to CSALVIYEQYF.

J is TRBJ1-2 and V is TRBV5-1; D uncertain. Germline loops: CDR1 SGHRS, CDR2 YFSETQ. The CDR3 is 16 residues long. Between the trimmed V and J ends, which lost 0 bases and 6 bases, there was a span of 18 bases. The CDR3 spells CASSLAGVGRGHGYTF. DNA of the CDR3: TGCGCCAGCAGCTTGGCAGGAGTAGGGAGAGGCCATGGCTACACCTTC.